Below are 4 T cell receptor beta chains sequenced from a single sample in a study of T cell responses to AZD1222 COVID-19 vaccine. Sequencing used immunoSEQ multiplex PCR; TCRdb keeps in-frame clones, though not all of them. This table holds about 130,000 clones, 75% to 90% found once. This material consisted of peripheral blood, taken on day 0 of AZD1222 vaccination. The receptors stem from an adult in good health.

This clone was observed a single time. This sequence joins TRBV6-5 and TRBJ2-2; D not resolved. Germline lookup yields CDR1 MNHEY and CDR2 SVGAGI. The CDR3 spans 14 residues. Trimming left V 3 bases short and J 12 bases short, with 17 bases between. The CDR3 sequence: CASSYSITTGQLFF. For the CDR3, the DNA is TGTGCCAGCAGTTATTCCATTACCACCGGTCAGCTGTTTTTT.

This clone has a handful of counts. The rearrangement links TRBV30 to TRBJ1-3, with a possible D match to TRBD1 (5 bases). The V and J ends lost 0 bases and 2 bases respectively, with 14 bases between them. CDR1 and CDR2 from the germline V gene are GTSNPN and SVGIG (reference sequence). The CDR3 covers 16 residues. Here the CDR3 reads CAWSVEGAIAGNTIYF. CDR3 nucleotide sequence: TGTGCCTGGAGTGTGGAAGGGGCGATCGCTGGAAACACCATATATTTT.

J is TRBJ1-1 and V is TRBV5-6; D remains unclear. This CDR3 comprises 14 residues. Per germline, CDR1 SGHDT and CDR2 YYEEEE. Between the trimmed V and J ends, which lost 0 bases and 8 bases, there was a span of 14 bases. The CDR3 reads CASSLDYGSNEAFF. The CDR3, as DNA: TGTGCCAGCAGCTTGGATTACGGATCCAACGAAGCTTTCTTT. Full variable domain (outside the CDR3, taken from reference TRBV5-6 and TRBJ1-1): DAGVTQSPTHLIKTRGQQVTLRCSPKSGHDTVSWYQQALGQGPQFIFQYYEEEERQRGNFPDRFSGHQFPNYSSELNVNALLLGDSALYLCASSLDYGSNEAFFGQGTRLTVV.

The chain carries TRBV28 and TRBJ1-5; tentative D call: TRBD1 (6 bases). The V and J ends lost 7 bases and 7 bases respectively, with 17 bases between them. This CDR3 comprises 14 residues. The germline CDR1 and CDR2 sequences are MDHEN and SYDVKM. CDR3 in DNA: TGTGCCAGCACTCCTCGGGGGGGCACGCAGCCCCAGCATTTT. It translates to CASTPRGGTQPQHF.